This is a list of T cell receptor beta chains from one sample in a study of T cell responses to AZD1222 COVID-19 vaccine. Some clones are missing from TCRdb's copy, which holds only in-frame ones; the method was immunoSEQ multiplex PCR. This sample has some 130,000 clones; 93% occur once, and the top ten carry under 10%. Source: peripheral blood, taken on day 0 of AZD1222 vaccination. Source of these receptors: an adult in good health. The CDR3 runs from the conserved cysteine through the conserved F or W. Fields, in order: V gene, clone size, J gene, D gene, CDR3 length, CDR3 DNA, CDR3 protein. The D gene is left open where the match is weak. Clone size is given for some rows only: seen once, a few or many times, or a class if the clone is expanded.

TRBV6-5	.	TRBJ2-5	.	15	TGTGCCAGCAGTTACGGGGGGCGTCCAGGAGAGACCCAGTACTTC	CASSYGGRPGETQYF
TRBV14	.	TRBJ1-4	TRBD1	14	TGTGCCAGCAGCCACCAGGGGGGACGGGAAAAACTGTTTTTT	CASSHQGGREKLFF
TRBV30	.	TRBJ1-1	.	12	TGTGCCTGGGACAGATTGAACACTGAAGCTTTCTTT	CAWDRLNTEAFF
TRBV30	.	TRBJ1-6	.	15	TGTGCCTGGAGTGTACAGGTTTCACCCCGGGAGTTCCTCCACTTT	CAWSVQVSPREFLHF
TRBV9	once	TRBJ2-1	TRBD1	16	TGTGCCAGCAGCCCGAACATCGGGGACAGGTACAATGAGCAGTTCTTC	CASSPNIGDRYNEQFF
TRBV6-2/TRBV6-3	.	TRBJ1-1	TRBD1	16	TGTGCCAGCAGTTACAGAAACAGGGGCGTCAGCACTGAAGCTTTCTTT	CASSYRNRGVSTEAFF
TRBV4-1	.	TRBJ2-5	TRBD2	17	TGCGCCAGCAGCCGCCTTATAGCGGGGGGGCCGGGAGAGACCCAGTACTTC	CASSRLIAGGPGETQYF
TRBV6-5	.	TRBJ1-2	.	13	TGTGCCAGCAGTAACGCACGGACGGCTGGCTACACCTTC	CASSNARTAGYTF
TRBV7-2	.	TRBJ2-3	TRBD1	14	TGTGCCAGCAGCCTACAGGGGGTTGGAGATACGCAGTATTTT	CASSLQGVGDTQYF
TRBV11-2	few	TRBJ2-5	TRBD2	16	TGTGCCAGCAGCCCTCTGACGGGGGGGCCGTTAGAGACCCAGTACTTC	CASSPLTGGPLETQYF
TRBV7-9	.	TRBJ2-1	TRBD2	18	TGTGCCAGCAGCCAGACTAGCGGGGGATTCAGCTCCTACAATGAGCAGTTCTTC	CASSQTSGGFSSYNEQFF
TRBV2	.	TRBJ1-4	.	15	TGTTTATCTGCAGCACCGGGGGGAATAAATGAAAAACTGTTTTTT	CLSAAPGGINEKLFF
TRBV18	.	TRBJ2-2	TRBD1	15	TGTGCCAGCTCATCGGCGACAGGGGACACCGGGGAGCTGTTTTTT	CASSSATGDTGELFF
TRBV7-9	.	TRBJ1-1	TRBD1	14	TGTGCCAGCAGCCTTCAGACAGGGGGGACTGAAGCTTTCTTT	CASSLQTGGTEAFF
TRBV24-1	once	TRBJ1-4	.	13	TGTGCCACCAGTGATCAGTTGAGCGAAAAACTGTTTTTT	CATSDQLSEKLFF
TRBV4-3	.	TRBJ2-1	.	14	TGCGCCAGCAGCCAAGGTTCTGATTACAATGAGCAGTTCTTC	CASSQGSDYNEQFF
TRBV4-1	.	TRBJ2-1	TRBD2	16	TGCGCCAGCAGCCAACCGACTAGCGGGGGTCTTTATGAGCAGTTCTTC	CASSQPTSGGLYEQFF